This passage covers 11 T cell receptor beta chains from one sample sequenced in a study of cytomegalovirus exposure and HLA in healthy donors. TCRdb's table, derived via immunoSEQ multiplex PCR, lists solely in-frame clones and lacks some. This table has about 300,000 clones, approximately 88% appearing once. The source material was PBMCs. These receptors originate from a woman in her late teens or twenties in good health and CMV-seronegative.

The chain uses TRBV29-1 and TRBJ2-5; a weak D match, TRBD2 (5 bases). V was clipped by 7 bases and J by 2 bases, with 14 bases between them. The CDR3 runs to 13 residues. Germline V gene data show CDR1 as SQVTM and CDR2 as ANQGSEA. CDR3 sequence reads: CSGRPDLQETQYF. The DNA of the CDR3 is TGCAGCGGTAGACCGGACTTACAAGAGACCCAGTACTTC.

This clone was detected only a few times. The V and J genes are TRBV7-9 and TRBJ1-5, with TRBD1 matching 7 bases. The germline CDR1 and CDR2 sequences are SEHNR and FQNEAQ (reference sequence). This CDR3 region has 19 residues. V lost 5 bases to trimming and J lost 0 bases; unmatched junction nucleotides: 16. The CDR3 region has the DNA TGTGCCAGCAGCCACGGACAGGAAAGGTCCCCATATAGCAATCAGCCCCAGCATTTT. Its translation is CASSHGQERSPYSNQPQHF. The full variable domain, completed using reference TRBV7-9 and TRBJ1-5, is DTGVSQNPRHKITKRGQNVTFRCDPISEHNRLYWYRQTLGQGPEFLTYFQNEAQLEKSRLLSDRFSAERPKGSFSTLEIQRTEQGDSAMYLCASSHGQERSPYSNQPQHFGDGTRLSIL.

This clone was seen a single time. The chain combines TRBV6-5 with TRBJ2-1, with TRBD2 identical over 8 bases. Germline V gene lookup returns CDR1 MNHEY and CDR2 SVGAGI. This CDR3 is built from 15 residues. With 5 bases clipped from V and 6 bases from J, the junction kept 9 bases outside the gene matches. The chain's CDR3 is CASSPRGGAANEQFF. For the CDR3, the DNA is TGTGCCAGCAGTCCCCGGGGGGGAGCGGCCAATGAGCAGTTCTTC.

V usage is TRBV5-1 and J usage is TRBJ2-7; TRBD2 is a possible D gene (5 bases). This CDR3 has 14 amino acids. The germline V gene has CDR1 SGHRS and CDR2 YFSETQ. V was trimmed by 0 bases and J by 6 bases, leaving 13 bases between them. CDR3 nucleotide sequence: TGCGCCAGCAGCTTGGCCGGTGGGAGCGGCGAGCAGTACTTC. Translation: CASSLAGGSGEQYF.

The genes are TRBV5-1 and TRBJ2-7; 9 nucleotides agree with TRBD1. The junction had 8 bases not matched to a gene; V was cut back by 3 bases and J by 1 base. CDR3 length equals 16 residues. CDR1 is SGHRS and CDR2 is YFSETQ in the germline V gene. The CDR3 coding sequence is TGCGCCAGCAGCTCAACGGGGACAGGGAGATCCTACGAGCAGTACTTC. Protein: CASSSTGTGRSYEQYF.

CDR3 sequence: CASSGGPSNTEAFF. The CDR3 DNA sequence: TGTGCCAGCAGTGGGGGCCCGTCGAACACTGAAGCTTTCTTT. The J gene is TRBJ1-1, the V gene TRBV6-1, with D maybe TRBD1 (5 bases). The V gene lost 4 bases and the J gene lost 1 base, with 10 bases spanning the gap. Per germline, CDR1 MNHNS and CDR2 SASEGT. The CDR3 consists of 14 residues.

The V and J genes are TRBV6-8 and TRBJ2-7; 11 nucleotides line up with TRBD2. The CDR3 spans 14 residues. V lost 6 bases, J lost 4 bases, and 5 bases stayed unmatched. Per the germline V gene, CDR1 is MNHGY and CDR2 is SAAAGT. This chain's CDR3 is CASRQRLAGYEQYF. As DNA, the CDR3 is TGTGCCAGCAGACAACGACTAGCGGGGTACGAGCAGTACTTC.

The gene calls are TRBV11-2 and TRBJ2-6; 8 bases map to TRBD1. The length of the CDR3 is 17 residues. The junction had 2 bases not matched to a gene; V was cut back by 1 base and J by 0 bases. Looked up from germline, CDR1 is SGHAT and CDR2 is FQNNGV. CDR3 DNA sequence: TGTGCCAGCAGCTTAGGGGACAGGCCCTCTGGGGCCAACGTCCTGACTTTC. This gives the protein CASSLGDRPSGANVLTF.

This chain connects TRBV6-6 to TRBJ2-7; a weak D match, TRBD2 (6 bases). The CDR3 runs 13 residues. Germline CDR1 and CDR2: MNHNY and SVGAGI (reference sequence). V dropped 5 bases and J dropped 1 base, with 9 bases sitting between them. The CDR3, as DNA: TGTGCCAGCAGTCCGGGAGTTTCCTACGAGCAGTACTTC. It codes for CASSPGVSYEQYF.

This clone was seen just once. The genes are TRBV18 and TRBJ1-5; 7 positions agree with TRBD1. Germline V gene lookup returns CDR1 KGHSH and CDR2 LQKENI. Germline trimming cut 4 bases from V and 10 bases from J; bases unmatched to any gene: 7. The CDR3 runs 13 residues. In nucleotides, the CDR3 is TGTGCCAGCTCACGCGGCAGGGGGGAACCCCAGCATTTT. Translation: CASSRGRGEPQHF.

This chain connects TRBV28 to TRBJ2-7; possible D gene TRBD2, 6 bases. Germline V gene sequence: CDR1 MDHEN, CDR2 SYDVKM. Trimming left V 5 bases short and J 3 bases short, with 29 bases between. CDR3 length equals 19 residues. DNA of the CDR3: TGTGCCAGCAGTCACCCCGGGTGGTTAAGCGGCGGGGTCATCTACGAGCAGTACTTC. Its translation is CASSHPGWLSGGVIYEQYF.